These 17 T cell receptor beta chains originate from one sample sequenced in a study of regulatory T cells in long-lasting Graves disease. Time point given: newly diagnosed GD, antithyroid drugs for less than 3 months. There was RNA extracted from PBMCs, and the TCR library was made from it. The authors built TCR beta libraries using iRepertoire HTBI primers and Arm-PCR of CDR3 regions. TCRdb processed the multiplex PCR reads anew with MiXCR; each CDR3 protein has one entry. The sample shows some 560,000 distinct CDR3 sequences, 16% of them seen only once. These same records also appear under a second study, on T cells in Graves' hyperthyroidism and ophthalmopathy.

The specimen was peripheral blood mononuclear cells (PBMCs), collected at new diagnosis, from a patient treated with antithyroid drugs. These receptors were collected from a woman aged 40-65 years with Graves disease.

This clonotype was picked up many times. The genes are TRBV2 and TRBJ2-3, with 9 bases matching TRBD1. The germline V gene has CDR1 SNHLY and CDR2 FYNNEI. The CDR3 sequence is 14 residues long. J was trimmed by 1 base and V by 6 bases; bases with no gene match: 2. This CDR3 is CASSRDRGTDTQYF. The CDR3 bases are TGTGCCAGCAGCCGGGACAGGGGCACAGATACGCAGTATTTT.

This clonotype was recorded many times. V and J are TRBV11-3 and TRBJ2-1; 7 nucleotides agree with TRBD1. V shed 5 bases and J 9 bases; nucleotides not matched to a gene: 13. Per the germline V gene, CDR1 is SGHNT and CDR2 is YENEEA. The CDR3 loop spans 15 amino acids. DNA of the CDR3: TGTGCCAGCAGCCCGGGACAGATCGGGCTGGGTGAGCAGTTCTTC. Encoded protein: CASSPGQIGLGEQFF. Using reference TRBV11-3 and TRBJ2-1 for the parts outside the CDR3, the full variable domain is EAGVVQSPRYKIIEKKQPVAFWCNPISGHNTLYWYLQNLGQGPELLIRYENEEAVDDSQLPKDRFSAERLKGVDSTLKIQPAELGDSAVYLCASSPGQIGLGEQFFGPGTRLTVL.

This clonotype was detected ten times or more. This chain's CDR3 is CASRSLNMNTEAFF. The CDR3 DNA reads as TGTGCCAGCAGATCCCTGAACATGAACACTGAAGCTTTCTTT. The J gene is TRBJ1-1, the V gene TRBV27; the D is unclear. The CDR3 contains 14 residues. Trimming stripped 6 bases from V and 0 bases from J, with 11 bases between. Germline V gene lookup returns CDR1 MNHEY and CDR2 SMNVEV (reference sequence).

The sample holds many counts of this clonotype. The chain is built from TRBV28 and TRBJ1-5; possibly TRBD1 for D (5 bases). This CDR3 is built from 14 residues. In germline, CDR1 is MDHEN, CDR2 SYDVKM. Trimming removed 3 bases at V and 6 bases at J, with 12 bases between. This chain's CDR3 is CASSLVAGIQPQHF. The CDR3 DNA sequence: TGTGCCAGCAGTTTGGTGGCAGGGATTCAGCCCCAGCATTTT.

This clonotype was picked up a small number of times. This chain uses TRBV29-1 with TRBJ1-2; D possibly corresponds to TRBD1 (5 bases). This CDR3 contains 13 residues. CDR1 is SQVTM and CDR2 is ANQGSEA in the germline V gene. V lost 7 bases, J lost 0 bases, and 12 bases lay in between. In DNA, the CDR3 is TGCAGCGCCTGGGGGGTGGCTAACTATGGCTACACCTTC. This codes for CSAWGVANYGYTF.

This clonotype has more than one count but fewer than ten. CDR3 in amino acids: CASSSQGGSLNEQYF. CDR3 coding DNA: TGTGCCAGCAGCTCTCAAGGGGGAAGTCTCAACGAGCAGTACTTC. The chain combines TRBV9 with TRBJ2-7; a weak D match, TRBD1 (6 bases). V was trimmed by 4 bases and J by 5 bases, leaving 19 bases between them. The CDR3 runs to 15 residues. Germline V gene data show CDR1 as SGDLS and CDR2 as YYNGEE.

This clonotype has just a few counts. This chain links TRBV6-1 with TRBJ1-1; 7 positions match TRBD1. The CDR3 extends over 13 amino acids. In germline, CDR1 is MNHNS, CDR2 SASEGT. V shed 5 bases and J 7 bases; nucleotides not matched to a gene: 7. The CDR3 sequence is CASSPGRGVEAFF. The CDR3 DNA reads TGTGCCAGCAGTCCCGGCAGGGGGGTTGAAGCTTTCTTT.

This clonotype has only a few counts. This sequence joins TRBV10-3 and TRBJ2-3; 11 bases are a match to TRBD1. V lost 7 bases and J lost 5; bases outside the gene matches: 8. Germline V gives CDR1 ENHRY, CDR2 SYGVKD. The CDR3 is 15 amino acids. The CDR3 is CAITRTGGERDTQYF. In DNA, the CDR3 is TGTGCCATCACCCGGACAGGGGGCGAAAGAGATACGCAGTATTTT.

This clonotype showed up many times. The chain is built from TRBV20-1 and TRBJ2-1; D uncertain. The CDR3 is 11 amino acids. Germline V gives CDR1 DFQATT, CDR2 SNEGSKA (reference sequence). V shed 1 base and J shed 15 bases, with 13 bases lying between them. In DNA form, the CDR3 reads TGCAGTGCTAGAGTAAACTTATTAAGGTTCTTC. Translating gives CSARVNLLRFF.

This clonotype was recorded a few times. The chain recombines TRBV3-1 with TRBJ1-6; D gene uncertain. Per germline, CDR1 LGHDT and CDR2 YNNKEL (reference sequence). This CDR3 contains 15 residues. V was clipped by 0 bases and J by 7 bases, with 10 bases between them. The CDR3 sequence: CASSQEFVENSPLHF. The CDR3 DNA reads as TGTGCCAGCAGCCAAGAGTTCGTAGAGAATTCACCCCTCCACTTT.

For this clonotype: The junction differs from germline at one of its ends, possibly a read error. This chain joins TRBV10-3 and TRBJ2-3; D possibly corresponds to TRBD2 (6 bases). This CDR3 contains 16 residues. Germline V gene lookup returns CDR1 ENHRY and CDR2 SYGVKD. The CDR3 sequence is CAISDLGGTGTDTRYF. CDR3 sequence (DNA): TGTGCCATCAGTGACTTGGGGGGAACAGGCACAGATACGCGGTATTTT.

This chain joins TRBV19 and TRBJ2-3; D is possibly TRBD1 (5 bases). The CDR3 extends over 16 amino acids. CDR1 and CDR2 (germline): LNHDA, SQIVND (reference sequence). V was shortened by 1 base and J by 1 base, with 12 bases between the two germline ends. CDR3 sequence (DNA): TGTGCCAGTAGTATAGGGGGCTCCACAGGCACAGATACGCAGTATTTT. Amino acid sequence: CASSIGGSTGTDTQYF.

This clonotype was picked up many times. This chain uses TRBV29-1 with TRBJ1-1; D gene uncertain. The CDR3 consists of 11 residues. Germline-derived CDR1 and CDR2 are SQVTM and ANQGSEA. Trimming pared 5 bases from V and 2 bases from J, leaving 6 bases between. The CDR3: CSVRRNTEAFF. The DNA of the CDR3 is TGCAGCGTTCGCCGAAACACTGAAGCTTTCTTT.

This chain connects TRBV15 to TRBJ1-5; tentative D call: TRBD1 (6 bases). V lost 9 bases and J lost 0, with 12 bases in between. CDR1 is LNHNV, CDR2 YYDKDF, per germline (reference sequence). The CDR3 is 14 amino acids. This chain's CDR3 is CATGTLDSNQPQHF. The CDR3 DNA sequence: TGTGCCACAGGGACACTTGATAGCAATCAGCCCCAGCATTTT.

This clonotype has a count of ten or more. V usage is TRBV2 and J usage is TRBJ2-2; TRBD2 matches at 13 bases. V shed 7 bases and J 5 bases; nucleotides not matched to a gene: 16. This CDR3 is built from 19 residues. In germline, CDR1 is SNHLY, CDR2 FYNNEI. CDR3 DNA sequence: TGTGCCAGCACCCAGAAGGGACTAGCGGGGTCAGGCGGTACCGGGGAGCTGTTTTTT. Translating it yields CASTQKGLAGSGGTGELFF. The whole variable domain, filled in from reference TRBV2 and TRBJ2-2, reads EPEVTQTPSHQVTQMGQEVILRCVPISNHLYFYWYRQILGQKVEFLVSFYNNEISEKSEIFDDQFSVERPDGSNFTLKIRSTKLEDSAMYFCASTQKGLAGSGGTGELFFGEGSRLTVL.

The chain is built from TRBV9 and TRBJ1-3; TRBD1 aligns across 8 bases. Trimming took 0 bases from V and 2 from J; bases not matched to a gene: 1. The CDR3 loop spans 15 amino acids. Germline V gene lookup returns CDR1 SGDLS and CDR2 YYNGEE. The CDR3 spells CASSVEGQAGNTIYF. CDR3 bases: TGTGCCAGCAGCGTAGAGGGACAGGCTGGAAACACCATATATTTT. The whole variable domain, filled in from reference TRBV9 and TRBJ1-3, reads DSGVTQTPKHLITATGQRVTLRCSPRSGDLSVYWYQQSLDQGLQFLIQYYNGEERAKGNILERFSAQQFPDLHSELNLSSLELGDSALYFCASSVEGQAGNTIYFGEGSWLTVV.

This clonotype was observed many times. The gene calls are TRBV2 and TRBJ1-2; 7 positions match TRBD1. V was clipped by 6 bases and J by 6 bases; unmatched bases: 7. The CDR3 covers 13 residues. CDR1 and CDR2 from the germline V gene are SNHLY and FYNNEI. CDR3 sequence: CASSDGTEDGYTF. In DNA form, the CDR3 reads TGTGCCAGCAGCGACGGGACAGAAGATGGCTACACCTTC.